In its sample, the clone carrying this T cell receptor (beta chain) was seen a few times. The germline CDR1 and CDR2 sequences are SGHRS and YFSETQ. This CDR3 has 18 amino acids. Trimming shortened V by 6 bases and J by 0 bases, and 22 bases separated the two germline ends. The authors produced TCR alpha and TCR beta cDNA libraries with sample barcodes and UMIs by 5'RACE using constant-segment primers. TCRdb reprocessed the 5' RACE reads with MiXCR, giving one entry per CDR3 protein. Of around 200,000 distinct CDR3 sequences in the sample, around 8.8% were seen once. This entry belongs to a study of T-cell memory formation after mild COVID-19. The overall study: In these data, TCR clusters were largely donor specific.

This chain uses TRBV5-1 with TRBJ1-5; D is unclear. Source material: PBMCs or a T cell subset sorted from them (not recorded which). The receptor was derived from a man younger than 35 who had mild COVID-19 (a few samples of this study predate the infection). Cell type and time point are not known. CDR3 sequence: CASNWPLGRDVSNQPQHF. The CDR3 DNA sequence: TGCGCCAGCAATTGGCCTCTAGGACGGGATGTTAGCAATCAGCCCCAGCATTTT.